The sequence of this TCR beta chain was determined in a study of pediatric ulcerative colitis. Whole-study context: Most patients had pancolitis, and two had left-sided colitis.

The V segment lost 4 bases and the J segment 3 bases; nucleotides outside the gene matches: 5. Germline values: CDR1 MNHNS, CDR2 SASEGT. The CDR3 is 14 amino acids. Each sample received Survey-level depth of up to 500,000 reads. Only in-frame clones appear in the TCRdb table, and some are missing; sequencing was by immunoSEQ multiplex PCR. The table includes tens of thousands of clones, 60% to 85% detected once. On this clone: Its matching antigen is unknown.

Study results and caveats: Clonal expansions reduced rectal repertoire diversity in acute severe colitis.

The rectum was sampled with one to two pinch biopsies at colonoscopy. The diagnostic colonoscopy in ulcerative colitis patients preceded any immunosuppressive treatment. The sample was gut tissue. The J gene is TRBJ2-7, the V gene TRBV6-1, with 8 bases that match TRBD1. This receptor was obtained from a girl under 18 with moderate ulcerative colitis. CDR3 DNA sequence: TGTGCCAGCAGTGCGTCCGGGACAGGCTACGAGCAGTACTTC. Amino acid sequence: CASSASGTGYEQYF.